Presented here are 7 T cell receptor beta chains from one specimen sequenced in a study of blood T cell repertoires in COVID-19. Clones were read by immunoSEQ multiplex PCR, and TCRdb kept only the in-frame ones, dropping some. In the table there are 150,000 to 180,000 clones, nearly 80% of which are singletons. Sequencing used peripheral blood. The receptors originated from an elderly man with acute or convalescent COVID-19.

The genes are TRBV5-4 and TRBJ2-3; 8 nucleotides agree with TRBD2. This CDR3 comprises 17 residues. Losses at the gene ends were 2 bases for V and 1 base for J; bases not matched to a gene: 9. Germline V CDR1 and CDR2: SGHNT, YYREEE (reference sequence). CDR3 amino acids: CASSFRGGGSGTDTQYF. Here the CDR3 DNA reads TGTGCCAGCAGCTTCAGGGGCGGGGGGTCGGGCACAGATACGCAGTATTTT.

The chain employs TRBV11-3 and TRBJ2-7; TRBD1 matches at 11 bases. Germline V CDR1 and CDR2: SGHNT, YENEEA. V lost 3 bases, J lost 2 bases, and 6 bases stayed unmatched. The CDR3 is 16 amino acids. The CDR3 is CASSLGRGQGAYEQYF. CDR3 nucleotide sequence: TGTGCCAGCAGCTTGGGTAGGGGACAGGGGGCCTACGAGCAGTACTTC.

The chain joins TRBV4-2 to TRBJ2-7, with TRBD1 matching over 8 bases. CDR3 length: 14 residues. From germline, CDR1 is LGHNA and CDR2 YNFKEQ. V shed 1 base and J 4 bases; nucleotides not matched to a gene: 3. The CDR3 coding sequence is TGTGCCAGCAGCCAAGGCCGGACAGGGTACGAGCAGTACTTC. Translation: CASSQGRTGYEQYF.

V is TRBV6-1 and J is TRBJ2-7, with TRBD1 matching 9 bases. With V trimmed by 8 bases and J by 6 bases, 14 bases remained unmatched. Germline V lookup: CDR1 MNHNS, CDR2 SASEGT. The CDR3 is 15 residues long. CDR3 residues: CASGLTGQGSAEQYF. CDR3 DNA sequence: TGTGCCAGCGGCTTAACCGGACAGGGGTCAGCCGAGCAGTACTTC.

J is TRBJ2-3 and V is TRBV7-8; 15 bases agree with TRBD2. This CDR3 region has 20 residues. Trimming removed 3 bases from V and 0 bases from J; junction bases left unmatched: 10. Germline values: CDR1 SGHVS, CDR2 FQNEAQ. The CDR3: CASSLPGLAGGYASTDTQYF. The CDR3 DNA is TGTGCCAGCAGCTTGCCGGGACTAGCGGGGGGCTACGCTAGCACAGATACGCAGTATTTT.

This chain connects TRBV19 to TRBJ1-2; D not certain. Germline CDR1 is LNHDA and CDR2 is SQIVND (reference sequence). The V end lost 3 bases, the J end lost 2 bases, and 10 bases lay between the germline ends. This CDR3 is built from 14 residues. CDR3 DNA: TGTGCCAGTAGTATGTCTGGCGGGAACTATGGCTACACCTTC. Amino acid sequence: CASSMSGGNYGYTF.

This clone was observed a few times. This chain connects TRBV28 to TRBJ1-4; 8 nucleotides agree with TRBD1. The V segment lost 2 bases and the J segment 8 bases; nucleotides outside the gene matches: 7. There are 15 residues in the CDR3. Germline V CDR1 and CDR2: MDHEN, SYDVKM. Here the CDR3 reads CASSLGTGQGEKLFF. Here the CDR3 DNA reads TGTGCCAGCAGTTTAGGGACAGGCCAGGGAGAAAAACTGTTTTTT.